These 3 T cell receptor beta chains share one sample of origin, sequenced in a study of Ad26.COV2.S vaccination and SARS-CoV-2 variants. As for treatment: about 20 received Ad26.COV2.S at low or high dose, single or two shots; about five received placebo; per-sample allocation not given. Sampling occurred on day 63 after the first vaccine or placebo injection. Sequencing used immunoSEQ multiplex PCR; TCRdb keeps in-frame clones, though not all of them. Of about 350,000 clones in the sample, about 85% were seen once. The sample here was peripheral blood, taken in a trial of Ad26.COV2.S vaccine versus placebo. These receptors were obtained from a person between 18 and 65 years old who received the Ad26.COV2.S COVID-19 vaccine or a placebo.

V gene TRBV3-1 (or the pseudogene TRBV3-2) combines with J gene TRBJ2-3; 10 nucleotides match TRBD1. V was pared by 4 bases and J by 6 bases, with 13 bases of the junction left unmatched. CDR1 and CDR2 from the germline V gene are LGHDT and YNNKEL (reference sequence). The CDR3 extends over 17 amino acids. The CDR3 spells CASSPHPGQGSPDTQYF. As DNA, the CDR3 is TGTGCCAGCAGCCCACACCCGGGACAGGGGTCCCCGGATACGCAGTATTTT.

The table lists this clone with a few counts. The chain uses TRBV7-9 and TRBJ1-5; D uncertain. The CDR3 has 13 amino acids. Germline V lookup: CDR1 SEHNR, CDR2 FQNEAQ (reference sequence). Trimming removed 4 bases at V and 4 bases at J, with 8 bases between. The CDR3 spells CASSSTANQPQHF. The CDR3 nucleotides are TGTGCCAGCAGCTCTACAGCTAATCAGCCCCAGCATTTT. The entire variable domain, with the rest obtained from reference TRBV7-9 and TRBJ1-5, is as follows: DTGVSQNPRHKITKRGQNVTFRCDPISEHNRLYWYRQTLGQGPEFLTYFQNEAQLEKSRLLSDRFSAERPKGSFSTLEIQRTEQGDSAMYLCASSSTANQPQHFGDGTRLSIL.

V and J are TRBV11-2 and TRBJ2-7, with D tentatively TRBD2 (5 bases). This CDR3 is 15 amino acids long. Germline V gives CDR1 SGHAT, CDR2 FQNNGV. The V end was cut by 4 bases, the J end by 5 bases, with 18 bases between. The DNA for the CDR3 is TGTGCCAGCAGCTCACTCTTCGACCTAGCCCACGAGCAGTACTTC. This encodes CASSSLFDLAHEQYF.